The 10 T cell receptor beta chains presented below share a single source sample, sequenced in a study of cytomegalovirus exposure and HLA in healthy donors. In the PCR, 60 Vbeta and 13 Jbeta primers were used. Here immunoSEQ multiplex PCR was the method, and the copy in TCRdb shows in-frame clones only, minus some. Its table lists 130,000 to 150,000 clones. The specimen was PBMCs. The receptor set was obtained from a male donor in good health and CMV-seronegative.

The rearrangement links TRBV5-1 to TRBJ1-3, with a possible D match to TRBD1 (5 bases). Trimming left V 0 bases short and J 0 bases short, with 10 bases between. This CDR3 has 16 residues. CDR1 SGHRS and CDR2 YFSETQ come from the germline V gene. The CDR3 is CASSLVAGNSGNTIYF. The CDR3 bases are TGCGCCAGCAGCTTGGTAGCAGGGAACTCTGGAAACACCATATATTTT.

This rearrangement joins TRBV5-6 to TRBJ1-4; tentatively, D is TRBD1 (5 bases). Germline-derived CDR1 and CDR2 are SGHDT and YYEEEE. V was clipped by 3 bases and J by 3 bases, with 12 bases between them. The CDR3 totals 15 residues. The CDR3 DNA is TGTGCCAGCAGCTCCGGGGGTAGTCCTAATGAAAAACTGTTTTTT. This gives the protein CASSSGGSPNEKLFF.

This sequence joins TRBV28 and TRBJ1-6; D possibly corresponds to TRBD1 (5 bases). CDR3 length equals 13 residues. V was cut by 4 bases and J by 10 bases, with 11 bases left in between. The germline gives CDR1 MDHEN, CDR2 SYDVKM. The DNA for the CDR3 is TGTGCCAGCAGTTCCCCAGGGAGGTCACCCCTCCACTTT. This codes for CASSSPGRSPLHF.

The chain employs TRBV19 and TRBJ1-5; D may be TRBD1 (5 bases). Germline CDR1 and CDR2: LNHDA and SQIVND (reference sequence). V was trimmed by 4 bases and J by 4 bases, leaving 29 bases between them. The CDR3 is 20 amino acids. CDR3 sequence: CASSTRVNQGLFRSNQPQHF. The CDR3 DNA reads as TGTGCCAGTAGTACCAGGGTTAACCAGGGCCTATTTAGGTCGAATCAGCCCCAGCATTTT. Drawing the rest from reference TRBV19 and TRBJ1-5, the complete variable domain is DGGITQSPKYLFRKEGQNVTLSCEQNLNHDAMYWYRQDPGQGLRLIYYSQIVNDFQKGDIAEGYSVSREKKESFPLTVTSAQKNPTAFYLCASSTRVNQGLFRSNQPQHFGDGTRLSIL.

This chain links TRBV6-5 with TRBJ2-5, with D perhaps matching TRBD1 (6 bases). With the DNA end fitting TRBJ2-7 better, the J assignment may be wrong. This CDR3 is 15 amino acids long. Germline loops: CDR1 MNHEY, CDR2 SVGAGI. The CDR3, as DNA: TGTGCCAGCAGTTACCTACAGGGCCCGGGCTACGAGCAGTACTTC. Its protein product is CASSYLQGPGYEQYF.

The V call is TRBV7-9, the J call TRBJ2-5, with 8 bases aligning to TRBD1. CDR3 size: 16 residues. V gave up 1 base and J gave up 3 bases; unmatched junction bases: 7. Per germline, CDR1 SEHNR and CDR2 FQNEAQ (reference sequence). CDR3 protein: CASSLVSGTGEETQYF. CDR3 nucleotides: TGTGCCAGCAGCTTAGTCTCCGGGACAGGTGAAGAGACCCAGTACTTC.

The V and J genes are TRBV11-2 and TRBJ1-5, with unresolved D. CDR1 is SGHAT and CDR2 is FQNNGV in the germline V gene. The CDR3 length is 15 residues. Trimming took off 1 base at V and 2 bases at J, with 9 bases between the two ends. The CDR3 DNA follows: TGTGCCAGCAGCTTAGGGCCCAGCGGCAATCAGCCCCAGCATTTT. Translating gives CASSLGPSGNQPQHF.

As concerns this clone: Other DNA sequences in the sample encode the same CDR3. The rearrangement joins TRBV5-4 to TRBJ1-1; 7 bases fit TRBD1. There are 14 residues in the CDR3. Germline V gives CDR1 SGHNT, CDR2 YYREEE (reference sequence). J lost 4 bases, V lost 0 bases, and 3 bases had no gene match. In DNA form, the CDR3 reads TGTGCCAGCAGCTTGGGACAGGGTGGCACTGAAGCTTTCTTT. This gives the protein CASSLGQGGTEAFF.

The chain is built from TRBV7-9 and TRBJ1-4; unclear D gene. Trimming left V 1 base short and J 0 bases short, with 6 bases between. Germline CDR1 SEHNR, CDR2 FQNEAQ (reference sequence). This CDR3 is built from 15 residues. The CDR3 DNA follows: TGTGCCAGCAGCTTAGAGGGAGCAACTAATGAAAAACTGTTTTTT. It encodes CASSLEGATNEKLFF. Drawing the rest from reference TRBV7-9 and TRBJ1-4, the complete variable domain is DTGVSQNPRHKITKRGQNVTFRCDPISEHNRLYWYRQTLGQGPEFLTYFQNEAQLEKSRLLSDRFSAERPKGSFSTLEIQRTEQGDSAMYLCASSLEGATNEKLFFGSGTQLSVL.

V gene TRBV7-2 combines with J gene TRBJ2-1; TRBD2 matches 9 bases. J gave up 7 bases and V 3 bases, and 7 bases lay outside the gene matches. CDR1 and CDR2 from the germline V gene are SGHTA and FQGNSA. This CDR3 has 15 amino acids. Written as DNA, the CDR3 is TGTGCCAGCAGCTTTAGGCGGGGGGGTTTAAATGAGCAGTTCTTC. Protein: CASSFRRGGLNEQFF.